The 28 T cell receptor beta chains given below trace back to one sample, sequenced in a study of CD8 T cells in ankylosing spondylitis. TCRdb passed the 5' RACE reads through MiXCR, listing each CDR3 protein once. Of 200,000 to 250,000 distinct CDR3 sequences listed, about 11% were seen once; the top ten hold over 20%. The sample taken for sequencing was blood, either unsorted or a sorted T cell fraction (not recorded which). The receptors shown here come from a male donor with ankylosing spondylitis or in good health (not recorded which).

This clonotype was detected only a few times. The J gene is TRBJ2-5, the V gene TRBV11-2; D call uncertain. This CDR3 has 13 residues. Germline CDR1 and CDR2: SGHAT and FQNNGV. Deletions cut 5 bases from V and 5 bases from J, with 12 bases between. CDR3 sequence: CASSQLQMETQYF. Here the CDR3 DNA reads TGTGCCAGCAGCCAGCTACAAATGGAGACCCAGTACTTC.

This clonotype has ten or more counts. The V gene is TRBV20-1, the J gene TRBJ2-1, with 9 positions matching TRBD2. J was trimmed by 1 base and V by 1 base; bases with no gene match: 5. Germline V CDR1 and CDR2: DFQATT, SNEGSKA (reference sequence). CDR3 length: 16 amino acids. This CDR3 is CSARVRGGQSYNEQFF. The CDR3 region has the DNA TGCAGTGCTAGAGTGCGGGGGGGCCAATCCTACAATGAGCAGTTCTTC.

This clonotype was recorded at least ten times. The CDR3 loop reads CASSLDGGALNEQFF. CDR3 bases: TGTGCCAGCAGCTTAGACGGGGGGGCCCTCAATGAGCAGTTCTTC. The chain recombines TRBV11-2 with TRBJ2-1; 8 positions agree with TRBD2. In germline, CDR1 is SGHAT, CDR2 FQNNGV. The CDR3 consists of 15 residues. Losses at the gene ends were 0 bases for V and 6 bases for J; bases not matched to a gene: 4.

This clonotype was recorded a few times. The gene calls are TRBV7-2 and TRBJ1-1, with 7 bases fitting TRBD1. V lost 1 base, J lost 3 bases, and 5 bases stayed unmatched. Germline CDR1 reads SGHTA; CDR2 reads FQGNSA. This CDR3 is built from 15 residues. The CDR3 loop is CASSLERQGHTEAFF. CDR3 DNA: TGTGCCAGCAGCTTAGAGAGACAGGGACACACTGAAGCTTTCTTT. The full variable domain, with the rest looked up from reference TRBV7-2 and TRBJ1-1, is GAGVSQSPSNKVTEKGKDVELRCDPISGHTALYWYRQSLGQGLEFLIYFQGNSAPDKSGLPSDRFSAERTGGSVSTLTIQRTQQEDSAVYLCASSLERQGHTEAFFGQGTRLTVV.

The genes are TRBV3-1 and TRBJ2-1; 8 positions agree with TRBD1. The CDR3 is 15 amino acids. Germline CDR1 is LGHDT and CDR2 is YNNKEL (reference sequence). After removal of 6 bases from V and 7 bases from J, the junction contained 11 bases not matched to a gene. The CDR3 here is CASSVDRGKLNEQFF. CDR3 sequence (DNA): TGTGCCAGCAGTGTCGACAGGGGCAAACTTAATGAGCAGTTCTTC.

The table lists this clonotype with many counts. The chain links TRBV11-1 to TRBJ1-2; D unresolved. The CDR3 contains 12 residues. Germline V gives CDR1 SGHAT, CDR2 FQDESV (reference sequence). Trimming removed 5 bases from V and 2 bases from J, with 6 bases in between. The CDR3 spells CASSPGNYGYTF. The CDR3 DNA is TGTGCCAGCAGCCCAGGAAACTATGGCTACACCTTC.

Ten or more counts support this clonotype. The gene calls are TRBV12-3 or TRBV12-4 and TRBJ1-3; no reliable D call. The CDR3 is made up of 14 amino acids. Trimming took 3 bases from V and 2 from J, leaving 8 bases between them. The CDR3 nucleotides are TGTGCCAGCAGTTTCAAATCCCCTGGAAACACCATATATTTT. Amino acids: CASSFKSPGNTIYF.

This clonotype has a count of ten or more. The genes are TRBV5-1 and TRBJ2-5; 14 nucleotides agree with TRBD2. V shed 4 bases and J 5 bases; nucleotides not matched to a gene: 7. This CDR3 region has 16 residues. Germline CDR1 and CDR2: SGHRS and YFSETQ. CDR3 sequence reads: CASSQRTSGGSETQYF. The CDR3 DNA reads TGCGCCAGCAGCCAAAGGACTAGCGGGGGGAGCGAGACCCAGTACTTC.

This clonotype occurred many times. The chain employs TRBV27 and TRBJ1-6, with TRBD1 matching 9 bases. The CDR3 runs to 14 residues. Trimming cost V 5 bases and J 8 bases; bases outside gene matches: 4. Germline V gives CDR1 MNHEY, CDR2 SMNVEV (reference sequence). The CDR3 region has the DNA TGTGCCAGCAGTCCGGGACAGGGCCATTCACCCCTCCACTTT. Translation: CASSPGQGHSPLHF.

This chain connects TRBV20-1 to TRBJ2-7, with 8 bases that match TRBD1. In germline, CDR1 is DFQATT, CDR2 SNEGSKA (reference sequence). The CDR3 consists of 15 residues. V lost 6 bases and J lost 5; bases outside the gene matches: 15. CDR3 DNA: TGCAGTGCCCTACGAGGGACAGGAGCCGGGGACGAGCAGTACTTC. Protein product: CSALRGTGAGDEQYF.

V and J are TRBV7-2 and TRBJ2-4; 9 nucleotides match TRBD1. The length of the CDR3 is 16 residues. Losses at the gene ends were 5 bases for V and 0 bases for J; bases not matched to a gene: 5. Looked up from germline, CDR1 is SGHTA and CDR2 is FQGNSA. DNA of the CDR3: TGTGCCAGCAGCCCTACAGGGGGCCTAGCCAAAAACATTCAGTACTTC. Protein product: CASSPTGGLAKNIQYF.

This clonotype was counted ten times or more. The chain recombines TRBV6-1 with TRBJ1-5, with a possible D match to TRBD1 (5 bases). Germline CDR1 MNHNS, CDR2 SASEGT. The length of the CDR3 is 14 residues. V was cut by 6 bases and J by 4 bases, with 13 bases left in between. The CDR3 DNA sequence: TGTGCCAGCAGCGGGACGCCTGGTAATCAGCCCCAGCATTTT. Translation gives CASSGTPGNQPQHF.

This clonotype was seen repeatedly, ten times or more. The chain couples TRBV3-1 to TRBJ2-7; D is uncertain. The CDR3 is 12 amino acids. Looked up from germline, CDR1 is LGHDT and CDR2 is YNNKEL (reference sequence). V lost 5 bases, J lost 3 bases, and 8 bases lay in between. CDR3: CASSERVYEQYF. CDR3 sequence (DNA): TGTGCCAGCAGCGAACGAGTCTACGAGCAGTACTTC.

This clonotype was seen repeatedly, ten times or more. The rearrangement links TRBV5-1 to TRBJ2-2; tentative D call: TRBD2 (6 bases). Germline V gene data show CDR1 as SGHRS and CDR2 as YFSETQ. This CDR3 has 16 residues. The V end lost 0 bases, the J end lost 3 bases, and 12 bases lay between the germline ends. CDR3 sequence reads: CASSLAGGAHTGELFF. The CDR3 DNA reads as TGCGCCAGCAGCTTGGCGGGCGGGGCGCACACCGGGGAGCTGTTTTTT.

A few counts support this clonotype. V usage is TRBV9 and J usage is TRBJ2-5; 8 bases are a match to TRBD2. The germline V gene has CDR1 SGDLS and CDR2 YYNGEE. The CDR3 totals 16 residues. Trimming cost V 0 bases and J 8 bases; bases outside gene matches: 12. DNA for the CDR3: TGTGCCAGCAGCGTAGGGAGTGGCGGGGGGCCAATCACCCAGTACTTC. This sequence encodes CASSVGSGGGPITQYF.

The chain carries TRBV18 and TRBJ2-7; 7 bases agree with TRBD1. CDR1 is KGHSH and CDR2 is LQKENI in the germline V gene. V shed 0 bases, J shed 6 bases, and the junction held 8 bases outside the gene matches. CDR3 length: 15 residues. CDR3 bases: TGTGCCAGCTCACCACCGGAAGGGGGCTGGGCCGAGCAGTACTTC. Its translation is CASSPPEGGWAEQYF.

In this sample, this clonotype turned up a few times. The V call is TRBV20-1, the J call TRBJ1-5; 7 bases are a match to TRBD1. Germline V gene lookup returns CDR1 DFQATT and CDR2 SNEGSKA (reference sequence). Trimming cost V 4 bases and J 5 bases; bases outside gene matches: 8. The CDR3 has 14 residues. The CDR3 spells CSATPGQSDQPQHF. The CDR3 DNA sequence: TGCAGTGCTACACCGGGACAGTCTGATCAGCCCCAGCATTTT.

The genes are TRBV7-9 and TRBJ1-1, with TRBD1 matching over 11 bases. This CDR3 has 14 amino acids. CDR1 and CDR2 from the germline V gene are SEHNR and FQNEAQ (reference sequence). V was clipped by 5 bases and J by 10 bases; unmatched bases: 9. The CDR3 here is CASSPVPGQGGAFF. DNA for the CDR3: TGTGCCAGCAGCCCGGTCCCGGGACAGGGGGGAGCTTTCTTT.

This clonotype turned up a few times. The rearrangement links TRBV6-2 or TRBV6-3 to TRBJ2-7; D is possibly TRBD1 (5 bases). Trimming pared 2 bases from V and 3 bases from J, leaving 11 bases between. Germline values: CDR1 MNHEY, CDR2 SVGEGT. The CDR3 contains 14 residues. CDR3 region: CASSYETASYEQYF. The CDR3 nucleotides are TGTGCCAGCAGTTACGAGACAGCTAGCTACGAGCAGTACTTC.

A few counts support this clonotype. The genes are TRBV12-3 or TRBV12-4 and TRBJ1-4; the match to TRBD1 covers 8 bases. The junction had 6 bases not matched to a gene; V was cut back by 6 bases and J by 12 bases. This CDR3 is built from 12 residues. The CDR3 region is CASSNQGAELFF. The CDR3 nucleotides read TGTGCCAGCAGCAACCAGGGGGCGGAACTGTTTTTT.

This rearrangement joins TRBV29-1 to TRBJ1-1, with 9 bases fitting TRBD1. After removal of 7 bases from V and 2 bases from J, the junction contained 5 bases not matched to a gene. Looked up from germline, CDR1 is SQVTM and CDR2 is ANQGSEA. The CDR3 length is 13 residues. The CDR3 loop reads CSGQTGGNTEAFF. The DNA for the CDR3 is TGCAGCGGGCAGACAGGGGGAAACACTGAAGCTTTCTTT. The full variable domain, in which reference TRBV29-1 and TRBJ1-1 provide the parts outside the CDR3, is SAVISQKPSRDICQRGTSLTIQCQVDSQVTMMFWYRQQPGQSLTLIATANQGSEATYESGFVIDKFPISRPNLTFSTLTVSNMSPEDSSIYLCSGQTGGNTEAFFGQGTRLTVV.

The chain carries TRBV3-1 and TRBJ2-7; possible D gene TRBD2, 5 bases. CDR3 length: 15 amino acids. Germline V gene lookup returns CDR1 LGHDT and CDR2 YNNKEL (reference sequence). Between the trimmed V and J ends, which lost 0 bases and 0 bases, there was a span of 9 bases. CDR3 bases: TGTGCCAGCAGCCAAGACCATACTAGCTCCTACGAGCAGTACTTC. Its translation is CASSQDHTSSYEQYF.

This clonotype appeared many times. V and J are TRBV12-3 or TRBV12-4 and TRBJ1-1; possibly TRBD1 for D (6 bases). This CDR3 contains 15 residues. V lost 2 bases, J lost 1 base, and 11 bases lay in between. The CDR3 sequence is CASSLQGTTNTEAFF. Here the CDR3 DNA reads TGTGCCAGCAGTTTACAGGGGACAACGAACACTGAAGCTTTCTTT.

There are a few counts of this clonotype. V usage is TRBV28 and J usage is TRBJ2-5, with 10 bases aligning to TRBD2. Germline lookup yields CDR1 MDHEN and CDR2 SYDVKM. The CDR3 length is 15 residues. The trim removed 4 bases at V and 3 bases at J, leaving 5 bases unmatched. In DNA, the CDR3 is TGTGCCAGCAGTTACCTAGCGGGGGCCGAAGAGACCCAGTACTTC. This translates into CASSYLAGAEETQYF. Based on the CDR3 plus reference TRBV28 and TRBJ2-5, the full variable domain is DVKVTQSSRYLVKRTGEKVFLECVQDMDHENMFWYRQDPGLGLRLIYFSYDVKMKEKGDIPEGYSVSREKKERFSLILESASTNQTSMYLCASSYLAGAEETQYFGPGTRLLVL.

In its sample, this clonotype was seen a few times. The CDR3 loop reads CASSPSPGTGGETQYF. The CDR3 DNA sequence: TGTGCCAGTAGCCCCAGTCCCGGGACAGGAGGCGAGACCCAGTACTTC. The chain joins TRBV19 to TRBJ2-5; 8 nucleotides line up with TRBD1. CDR3 length: 16 residues. The trim removed 6 bases at V and 5 bases at J, leaving 14 bases unmatched. Germline V CDR1 and CDR2: LNHDA, SQIVND (reference sequence).

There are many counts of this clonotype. CDR3 region: CASSEGVNGRTDTQYF. The CDR3 coding sequence is TGTGCCAGCAGTGAAGGAGTGAACGGGAGAACAGATACGCAGTATTTT. The V call is TRBV2, the J call TRBJ2-3; weak D call: TRBD2 (6 bases). The CDR3 is 16 residues long. V was trimmed by 1 base and J by 3 bases, leaving 14 bases between them. Germline assignment: CDR1 SNHLY and CDR2 FYNNEI.

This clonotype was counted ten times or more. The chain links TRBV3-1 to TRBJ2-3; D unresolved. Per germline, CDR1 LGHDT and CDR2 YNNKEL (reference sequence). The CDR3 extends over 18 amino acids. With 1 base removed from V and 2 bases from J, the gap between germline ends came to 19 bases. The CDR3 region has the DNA TGTGCCAGCAGCCAAGGTGCTGGTGCGCGGACGGACACAGATACGCAGTATTTT. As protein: CASSQGAGARTDTDTQYF.

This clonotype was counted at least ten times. The CDR3 reads CASSLGQVYEQYF. In nucleotides, the CDR3 is TGTGCCAGCAGCTTAGGACAGGTCTACGAGCAGTACTTC. V is TRBV7-9 and J is TRBJ2-7; tentative D call: TRBD1 (6 bases). V was trimmed by 1 base and J by 3 bases, leaving 7 bases between them. Germline values: CDR1 SEHNR, CDR2 FQNEAQ (reference sequence). This CDR3 region has 13 residues.